One sample yielded the 2 T cell receptor beta chains listed below, sequenced in a study of beta chain features in type 1 diabetes. Whole-study results and caveats: Shorter TCRB CDR3s, moderately but significantly so, were found in Type 1 diabetes patients in all four CD4+ subsets.

No antigen is known for these receptors. The authors reverse transcribed all of the isolated RNA, so sequencing captured expressed TCRB transcripts. The table came from immunoSEQ multiplex PCR; TCRdb's copy has only in-frame clones and leaves some out. This table has tens of thousands of clones, around three fifths appearing once. The source material was stem cell memory CD4+ T cells from blood. The receptors derive from a man aged 18-30 years with type 1 diabetes.

This clone was counted only a few times. The chain recombines TRBV7-9 with TRBJ2-1; TRBD1 aligns across 7 bases. The CDR3 contains 15 residues. With V trimmed by 0 bases and J by 6 bases, 5 bases remained unmatched. CDR1 and CDR2 from the germline V gene are SEHNR and FQNEAQ (reference sequence). The CDR3 bases are TGTGCCAGCAGCTTAGCGAGGGACAGCCTCAATGAGCAGTTCTTC. It is translated as CASSLARDSLNEQFF.

This clone was seen only a few times. The rearrangement uses TRBV28 and TRBJ2-3; D uncertain. CDR1 MDHEN and CDR2 SYDVKM come from the germline V gene. This CDR3 contains 13 residues. The V end was cut by 4 bases, the J end by 6 bases, with 11 bases between. CDR3 DNA sequence: TGTGCCAGCAGTTCCCCCCTCGGGGATACGCAGTATTTT. Translated, it gives CASSSPLGDTQYF.